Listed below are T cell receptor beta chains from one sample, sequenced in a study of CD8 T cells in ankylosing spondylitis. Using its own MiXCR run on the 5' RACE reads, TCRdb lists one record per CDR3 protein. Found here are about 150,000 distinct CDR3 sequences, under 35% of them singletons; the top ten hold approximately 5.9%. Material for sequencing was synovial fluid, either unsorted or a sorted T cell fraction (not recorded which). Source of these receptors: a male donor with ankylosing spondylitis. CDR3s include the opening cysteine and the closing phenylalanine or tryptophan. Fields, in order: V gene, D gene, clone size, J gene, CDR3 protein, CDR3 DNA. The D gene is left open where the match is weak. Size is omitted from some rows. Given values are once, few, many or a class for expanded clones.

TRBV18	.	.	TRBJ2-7	CASSLPSGSYEQYF	TGTGCCAGCTCACTTCCGTCCGGATCCTACGAGCAGTACTTC
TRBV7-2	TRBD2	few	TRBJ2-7	CASSTSGGLAASYEQYF	TGTGCCAGCAGCACTAGTGGGGGACTAGCGGCTTCCTACGAGCAGTACTTC
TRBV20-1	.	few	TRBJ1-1	CSASNPGRDTEAFF	TGCAGTGCTAGTAACCCAGGGAGGGACACTGAAGCTTTCTTT
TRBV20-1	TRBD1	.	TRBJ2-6	CSASGQGKSGANVLTF	TGCAGTGCTTCTGGACAGGGGAAGTCTGGGGCCAACGTCCTGACTTTC
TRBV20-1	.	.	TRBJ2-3	CSARWLSTDTQYF	TGCAGTGCTAGATGGCTGAGCACAGATACGCAGTATTTT
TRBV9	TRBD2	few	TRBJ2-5	CASSRGGPQETQYF	TGTGCCAGCAGCCGGGGGGGCCCCCAGGAGACCCAGTACTTC
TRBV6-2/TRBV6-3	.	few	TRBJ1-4	CASRAGTQDEKLFF	TGTGCCAGCAGAGCCGGGACGCAGGATGAAAAACTGTTTTTT
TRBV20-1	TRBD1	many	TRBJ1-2	CSARPDRGQGYGYTF	TGCAGTGCTAGACCCGATCGGGGACAGGGGTATGGCTACACCTTC
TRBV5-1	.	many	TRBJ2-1	CASSGGGGLYNEQFF	TGCGCCAGCAGCGGCGGCGGAGGACTCTACAATGAGCAGTTCTTC
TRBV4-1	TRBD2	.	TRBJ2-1	CASSPGTSNGNEQFF	TGCGCCAGCAGCCCCGGGACTAGCAATGGGAATGAGCAGTTCTTC
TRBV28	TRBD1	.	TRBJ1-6	CASSSPGQNSPLHF	TGTGCCAGCAGCTCCCCGGGACAGAATTCACCCCTCCACTTT
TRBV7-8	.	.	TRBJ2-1	CASAGLGEQFF	TGTGCCAGTGCGGGGCTCGGCGAGCAGTTCTTC
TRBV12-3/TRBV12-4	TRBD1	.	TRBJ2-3	CASLPDRGSTDTQYF	TGTGCCAGCCTACCGGACAGGGGTTCCACAGATACGCAGTATTTT
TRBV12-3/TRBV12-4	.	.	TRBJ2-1	CASSTTGVVYNEQFF	TGTGCCAGCAGTACCACAGGAGTAGTATACAATGAGCAGTTCTTC
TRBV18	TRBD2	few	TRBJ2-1	CASSPRLAGVYNEQFF	TGTGCCAGCTCACCTCGACTAGCGGGAGTTTATAATGAGCAGTTCTTC